The clone carrying this T cell receptor (beta chain) was recorded a few times. The antigen is not known. This record belongs to a study of Graves' ophthalmopathy and Graves' hyperthyroidism. Amplification from RNA transcripts yielded the TCR beta CDR3 regions. Second-round multiplex PCR came after first-round RT-PCR with HTBI primers. TCRdb analysed the multiplex PCR reads with MiXCR anew, one entry per CDR3 protein. Of 900,000 to 1,200,000 distinct CDR3 sequences listed, 35% to 40% are singletons. Whole-study results and caveats: Blood samples also showed most expanded thyroid clonotypes exceeding 0.001 frequency. Sensitivity reached less than 71% and specificity approximately 72% when the model predicted ophthalmopathy progression.

From germline, CDR1 is SGDLS and CDR2 YYNGEE. The germline V and J ends were trimmed by 0 bases and 4 bases, with 14 bases remaining between them. CDR3 length: 15 residues. The sequencing sample was made of peripheral blood or thyroid tissue (not recorded which). This clonotype was sampled from an adult man with Graves' hyperthyroidism. The chain couples TRBV9 to TRBJ2-7; a weak D match, TRBD2 (5 bases). The CDR3: CASSVESGMGYEQYF. CDR3 coding DNA: TGTGCCAGCAGCGTAGAATCGGGGATGGGTTACGAGCAGTACTTC. The full variable domain, its missing parts supplied by reference TRBV9 and TRBJ2-7, is DSGVTQTPKHLITATGQRVTLRCSPRSGDLSVYWYQQSLDQGLQFLIQYYNGEERAKGNILERFSAQQFPDLHSELNLSSLELGDSALYFCASSVESGMGYEQYFGPGTRLTVT.